The rows below give T cell receptor beta chains drawn from one sample of a study of blood T cell repertoires in COVID-19. Method: immunoSEQ multiplex PCR; TCRdb's copy keeps in-frame clones and lacks some. The sample records roughly 440,000 clones, about 87% being singletons. The sample was peripheral blood. The receptor source for this set is a woman aged 50 to 65 with COVID-19, enrolled during active disease. CDR3s include the opening cysteine and the closing phenylalanine or tryptophan. The order of the fields is V gene, J gene, D gene, clone size, CDR3 DNA, CDR3 protein. The D gene is left open where the match is weak. For some rows the clone size is stated as once, few or many, or as a class when expanded; others skip it.

>TRBV5-1|TRBJ1-6|NA|NA
TGCGCCAGCAGCTTCGCTACTAATTCACCCCTCCACTTT
CASSFATNSPLHF
>TRBV18|TRBJ2-1|TRBD2|NA
TGTGCCAGCTCACCGCTAGCGGGGGACAATGAGCAGTTCTTC
CASSPLAGDNEQFF
>TRBV7-9|TRBJ1-1|TRBD1|NA
TGTGCCAGCAGCCTGGACAGGGGAGGGACTGAAGCTTTCTTT
CASSLDRGGTEAFF
>TRBV9|TRBJ1-3|NA|NA
TGTGCCAGCAGCCGACAGGCGATCTCTGGAAACACCATATATTTT
CASSRQAISGNTIYF
>TRBV30|TRBJ1-5|NA|NA
TGTGCCTGGAGTGTCGCAGGGCTCAAAGGACAGCCCCAGCATTTT
CAWSVAGLKGQPQHF
>TRBV12-3/TRBV12-4|TRBJ1-1|NA|NA
TGTGCCAGCAGCCGCACACTGAACACTGAAGCTTTCTTT
CASSRTLNTEAFF
>TRBV7-8|TRBJ1-6|NA|NA
TGTGCCAGCAGCTCCCCCGGGGATTCACCCCTCCACTTT
CASSSPGDSPLHF
>TRBV5-4|TRBJ1-1|NA|NA
TGTGCCAGCAGCCCAGCCTTTGAGGCTAACACTGAAGCTTTCTTT
CASSPAFEANTEAFF
>TRBV30|TRBJ1-6|NA|NA
TGTGCCTGGAGTGGGCCGGGCTTAAGCGGTTCACCCCTCCACTTT
CAWSGPGLSGSPLHF
>TRBV27|TRBJ1-1|NA|NA
TGTGCCAGCACCCCCAGAGGTGGGGGCTCTAACACTGAAGCTTTCTTT
CASTPRGGGSNTEAFF
>TRBV30|TRBJ1-1|NA|NA
TGTGCCTGGAGTAGACAGGCAACCCTTGAAGCTTTCTTT
CAWSRQATLEAFF
>TRBV6-5|TRBJ1-4|NA|NA
TGTGCCAGCAGTTACGTCAGGGATGAAAAACTGTTTTTT
CASSYVRDEKLFF
>TRBV2|TRBJ1-5|NA|NA
TGTGCCACCTCAATCGAGAGGGGCAATCAGCCCCAGCATTTT
CATSIERGNQPQHF
>TRBV6-5|TRBJ1-4|NA|NA
TGTGCCAGCAGTTACGGCGGGGGGCGAGGGAATGAAAAACTGTTTTTT
CASSYGGGRGNEKLFF
>TRBV24-1|TRBJ1-2|NA|NA
TGTGCCACGGATGTCGGGGGTCCCCTTTCCTATGGCTACACCTTC
CATDVGGPLSYGYTF
>TRBV19|TRBJ1-5|NA|NA
TGTGCCAGTAATACGGGAAATAGCAATCAGCCCCAGCATTTT
CASNTGNSNQPQHF
>TRBV6-6|TRBJ2-7|NA|NA
TGTGCCAGCAGTGCAGGTCTCGAGCAGTACTTC
CASSAGLEQYF
>TRBV18|TRBJ2-1|TRBD2|NA
TGTGCCAGCTCCCGTCCGGGACTAGAAAGTAATGAGCAGTTCTTC
CASSRPGLESNEQFF
>TRBV2|TRBJ1-5|NA|NA
TGTGCCAGCAGTGATCAAGGATTAGGGGAGCCCCAGCATTTT
CASSDQGLGEPQHF
>TRBV5-1|TRBJ2-7|NA|NA
TGCGCCAGCAGCTTGATTGGGGCCGAGTACGAGCAGTACTTC
CASSLIGAEYEQYF
>TRBV9|TRBJ2-5|NA|few
TGTGCCAGCAGCGTAGGGCAGAAAGAGACCCAGTACTTC
CASSVGQKETQYF
>TRBV6-5|TRBJ2-3|TRBD2|NA
TGTGCCAGCCGGACTAGTTTAGCAGATACGCAGTATTTT
CASRTSLADTQYF
>TRBV18|TRBJ1-1|TRBD1|NA
TGTGCCAGCTCACCAGGGAGGACAGGGCAGGTTTGGACTGAAGCTTTCTTT
CASSPGRTGQVWTEAFF
>TRBV2|TRBJ2-7|TRBD1|NA
TGTGCCAGCAGTTTAAGAAGGACAGGGCAGGCCTACGAGCAGTACTTC
CASSLRRTGQAYEQYF
>TRBV11-2|TRBJ2-1|NA|NA
TGTGCCAGCAGTCCTTGGGGGGGCCCACTCAATGAGCAGTTCTTC
CASSPWGGPLNEQFF
>TRBV28|TRBJ2-2|TRBD1|NA
TGTGCCAGCAGCTTATTAGACAGGGACACCGGGGAGCTGTTTTTT
CASSLLDRDTGELFF
>TRBV7-3|TRBJ1-1|NA|NA
TGTGCCAGCAGCTTACAGGGTCTTAGCACTGAAGCTTTCTTT
CASSLQGLSTEAFF
>TRBV11-2|TRBJ2-1|TRBD1|NA
TGTGCCAGCAGCCGGGACAGGGGCCTTTACAATGAGCAGTTCTTC
CASSRDRGLYNEQFF
>TRBV4-1|TRBJ2-3|TRBD1|once
TGCGCCAGCAGCCAATCTGGACAGGGCACAGATACGCAGTATTTT
CASSQSGQGTDTQYF
>TRBV5-1|TRBJ1-6|NA|NA
TGCGCCAGCAGCTTGGGACAGCACCTCAGTGCAGGTTCACCCCTCCACTTT
CASSLGQHLSAGSPLHF
>TRBV5-1|TRBJ2-7|NA|NA
TGCGCCAGCAGCTTGGTTTCGGGTTCGTCCTACGAGCAGTACTTC
CASSLVSGSSYEQYF
>TRBV9|TRBJ1-5|TRBD1|NA
TGTGCCAGCAGCGTGGGACAGAATCAGCCCCAGCATTTT
CASSVGQNQPQHF
>TRBV7-9|TRBJ2-1|NA|NA
TGTGCCAGCAGTCCCGCCCCAAGCGCCCTAGTCTACGGCTACAATGAGCAGTTCTTC
CASSPAPSALVYGYNEQFF
>TRBV5-6|TRBJ1-5|NA|NA
TGTGCCAGCAGCGGTGCGAATCAGCCCCAGCATTTT
CASSGANQPQHF
>TRBV2|TRBJ1-1|NA|NA
TGTGCCAGCAGTGAAGGAGGGGAGGATGGCACTGAAGCTTTCTTT
CASSEGGEDGTEAFF
>TRBV28|TRBJ2-7|NA|NA
TGTGCCTCCCTGCAAGCCTCGAGCTCCTACGAGCAGTACTTC
CASLQASSSYEQYF
>TRBV19|TRBJ2-7|TRBD2|NA
TGTGCCAGTAGGGGGATAGCGGGGGACTCCTACGAGCAGTACTTC
CASRGIAGDSYEQYF
>TRBV5-1|TRBJ1-4|NA|NA
TGCGCCAGCAGCCCGCGGTGGATAAATGAAAAACTGTTTTTT
CASSPRWINEKLFF
>TRBV29-1|TRBJ2-1|NA|NA
TGCAGCGTTGGGCCGGGCTCCTACAATGAGCAGTTCTTC
CSVGPGSYNEQFF
>TRBV11-2|TRBJ1-3|NA|NA
TGTGCCAGCAGTCACCCGGAGGGAAACACCATATATTTT
CASSHPEGNTIYF
>TRBV19|TRBJ2-3|TRBD2|NA
TGTGCCAGTAGTATGCCTGGGACTAGCGGGGGGGGAGATACGCAGTATTTT
CASSMPGTSGGGDTQYF
>TRBV14|TRBJ2-1|TRBD2|NA
TGTGCCAGCAGCCCGGGACTAGCTGGTGAGCAGTTCTTC
CASSPGLAGEQFF
>TRBV11-1|TRBJ1-1|TRBD1|NA
TGTGCCAGCAGCCCCTCGACAGGGTTTAACACTGAAGCTTTCTTT
CASSPSTGFNTEAFF
>TRBV6-4|TRBJ2-3|NA|few
TGTGCCAGCAGTGAGGGCAGTACAACTCCGCAGTATTTT
CASSEGSTTPQYF
>TRBV11-2|TRBJ1-1|TRBD1|NA
TGTGCCAGCAGCATTAGTTGGACAGGGGGGGCTGAAGCTTTCTTT
CASSISWTGGAEAFF
>TRBV5-4|TRBJ1-2|NA|NA
TGTGCCACACACCTGGGGGGAGCTTCTTTAGAAATCTATGGCTACACCTTC
CATHLGGASLEIYGYTF